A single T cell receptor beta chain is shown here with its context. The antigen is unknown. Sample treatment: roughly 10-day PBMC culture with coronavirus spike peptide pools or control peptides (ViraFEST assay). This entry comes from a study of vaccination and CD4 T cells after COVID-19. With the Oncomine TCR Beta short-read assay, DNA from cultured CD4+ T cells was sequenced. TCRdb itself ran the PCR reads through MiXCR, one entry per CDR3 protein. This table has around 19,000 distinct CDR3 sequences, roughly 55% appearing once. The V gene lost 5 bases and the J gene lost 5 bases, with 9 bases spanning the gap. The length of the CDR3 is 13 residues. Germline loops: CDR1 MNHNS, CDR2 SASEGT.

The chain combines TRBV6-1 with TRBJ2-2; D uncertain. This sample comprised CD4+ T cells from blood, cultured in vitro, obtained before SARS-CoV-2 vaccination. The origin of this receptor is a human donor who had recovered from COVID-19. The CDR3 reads CASSRTSTGELFF. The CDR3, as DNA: TGTGCCAGCAGTAGAACAAGTACCGGGGAGCTGTTTTTT.